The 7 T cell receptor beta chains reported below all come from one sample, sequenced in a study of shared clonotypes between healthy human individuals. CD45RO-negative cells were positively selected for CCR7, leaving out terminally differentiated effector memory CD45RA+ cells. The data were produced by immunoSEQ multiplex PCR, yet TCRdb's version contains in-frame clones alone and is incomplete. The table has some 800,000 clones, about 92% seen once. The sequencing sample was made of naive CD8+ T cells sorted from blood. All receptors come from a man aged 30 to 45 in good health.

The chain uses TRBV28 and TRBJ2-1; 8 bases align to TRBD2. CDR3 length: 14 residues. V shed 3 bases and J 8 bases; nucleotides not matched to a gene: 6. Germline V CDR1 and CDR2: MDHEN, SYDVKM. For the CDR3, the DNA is TGTGCCAGCAGTTTTAATACGGGAGGGGATGAGCAGTTCTTC. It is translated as CASSFNTGGDEQFF.

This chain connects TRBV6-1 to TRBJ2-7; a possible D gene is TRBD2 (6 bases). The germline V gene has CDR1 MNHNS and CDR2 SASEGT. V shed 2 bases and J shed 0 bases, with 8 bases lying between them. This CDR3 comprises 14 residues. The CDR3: CASSESGLSYEQYF. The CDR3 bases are TGTGCCAGCAGTGAATCGGGACTCTCCTACGAGCAGTACTTC.

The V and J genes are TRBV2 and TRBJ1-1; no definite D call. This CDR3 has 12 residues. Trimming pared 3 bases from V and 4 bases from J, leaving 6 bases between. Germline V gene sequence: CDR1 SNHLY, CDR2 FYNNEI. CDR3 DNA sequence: TGTGCCAGCAGTGATTTCGGCACTGAAGCTTTCTTT. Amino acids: CASSDFGTEAFF.

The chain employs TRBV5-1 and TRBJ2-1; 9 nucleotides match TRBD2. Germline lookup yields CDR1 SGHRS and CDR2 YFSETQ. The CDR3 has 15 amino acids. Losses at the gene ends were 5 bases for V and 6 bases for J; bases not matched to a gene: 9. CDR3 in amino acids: CASRPASGEINEQFF. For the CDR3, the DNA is TGCGCCAGCAGGCCCGCTAGCGGGGAAATCAATGAGCAGTTCTTC.

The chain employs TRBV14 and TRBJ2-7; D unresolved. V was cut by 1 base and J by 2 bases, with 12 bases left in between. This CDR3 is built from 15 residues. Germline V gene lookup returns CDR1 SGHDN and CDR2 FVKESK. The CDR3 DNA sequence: TGTGCCAGCAGCCAAGGGCCTAGGGCTACCTACGAGCAGTACTTC. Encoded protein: CASSQGPRATYEQYF.

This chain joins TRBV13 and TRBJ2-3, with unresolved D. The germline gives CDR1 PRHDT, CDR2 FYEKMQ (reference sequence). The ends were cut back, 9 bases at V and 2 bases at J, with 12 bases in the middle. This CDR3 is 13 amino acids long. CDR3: CASSLRDTDTQYF. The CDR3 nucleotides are TGTGCCAGTAGCCTAAGGGACACAGATACGCAGTATTTT.

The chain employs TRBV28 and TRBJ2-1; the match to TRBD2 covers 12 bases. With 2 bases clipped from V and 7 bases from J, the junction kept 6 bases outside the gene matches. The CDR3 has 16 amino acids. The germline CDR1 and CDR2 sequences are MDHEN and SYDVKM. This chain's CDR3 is CASSLLAGGVKNEQFF. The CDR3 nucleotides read TGTGCCAGCAGTTTACTAGCGGGAGGGGTGAAGAATGAGCAGTTCTTC.